The TCR beta chain described here comes from a study of OX40 agonist ivuxolimab in advanced cancers. Overall study: Prior checkpoint blockade (anti-PD-1, anti-PD-L1 or anti-CTLA-4) was permitted; around 40% had it.

Autoimmune disease history or systemic immunosuppression led to patient exclusion. Sequencing was performed with immunoSEQ multiplex PCR; in TCRdb, only in-frame clones are kept and a portion is missing. The sample lists 44,000 or so clones; approximately 91% were seen once. The V gene's germline CDR1 is LNHDA and CDR2 SQIVND (reference sequence). The CDR3 sequence is 14 residues long. The germline V and J ends were trimmed by 7 bases and 6 bases, with 13 bases remaining between them. The clonotype originates from an adult with an advanced solid tumor such as melanoma, head and neck, liver or kidney cancer. V usage is TRBV19 and J usage is TRBJ1-6; the D gene is possibly TRBD1 (6 bases). The specimen comprised CD4+ or CD8+ T cells sorted from blood, sampled in a trial of the OX40 agonist ivuxolimab. CDR3: CASTTDRLNSPLHF. The DNA for the CDR3 is TGTGCCAGTACCACCGACAGGCTTAATTCACCCCTCCACTTT.